The entry below gives a single T cell receptor (beta chain) sequence along with its context. Its specificity is unknown. The sample is drawn from a study of shared clonotypes between healthy human individuals. General study findings and limits: The study found lower generation probabilities in non-shared clonotypes than in those shared by all four donors.

From germline, CDR1 is SEHNR and CDR2 FQNEAQ (reference sequence). V lost 1 base and J lost 9, with 13 bases in between. This CDR3 is built from 14 residues. The test was conducted at deep level. For sorted subsets, about 200 ng DNA per replicate equaled 33,000 or so T cell genomes. The assay was immunoSEQ multiplex PCR, and TCRdb's table has in-frame clones only and misses some. The table lists millions of clones, more than 85% of them singletons. Terminally differentiated effector memory CD45RA+ cells were excluded by CCR7 positive selection of CD45RO-negative cells. This TCR was sampled from a man younger than 35 in good health. Some clones in this sample may be carry-over from other donors' samples. What was sequenced was naive CD8+ T cells from PBMCs. The chain recombines TRBV7-9 with TRBJ2-1; D may be TRBD2 (5 bases). The CDR3 DNA sequence: TGTGCCAGCAGCTTAGGGGGTGTGGGGAGTGAGCAGTTCTTC. Protein sequence: CASSLGGVGSEQFF. Full variable domain (rest looked up from reference TRBV7-9 and TRBJ2-1): DTGVSQNPRHKITKRGQNVTFRCDPISEHNRLYWYRQTLGQGPEFLTYFQNEAQLEKSRLLSDRFSAERPKGSFSTLEIQRTEQGDSAMYLCASSLGGVGSEQFFGPGTRLTVL.